This entry lists 32 T cell receptor beta chains sequenced from one sample in a study of blood T cells in healthy people across ages. Together with a sample-barcoded 5' primer, a J-beta primer mix was included in a second PCR lasting about 7 to 11 cycles. TCRdb re-called the 5' RACE reads with MiXCR, one entry per CDR3 protein. The data hold about 630,000 distinct CDR3 sequences, with more than 20% observed a single time. The specimen was blood. The origin of the receptors is a man between 65 and 80 years old in good health.

The gene calls are TRBV10-3 and TRBJ2-5; 9 nucleotides agree with TRBD2. The last part of the DNA fits TRBJ2-1 better; the J call may be wrong. From germline, CDR1 is ENHRY and CDR2 SYGVKD. The CDR3 length is 15 residues. The DNA of the CDR3 is TGTGCCATCACCGAAATTCTAGCGGGATCCAATGAGCAGTTCTTC. Protein: CAITEILAGSNEQFF.

This clonotype occurred a few times. The chain joins TRBV27 to TRBJ2-7; D perhaps matches TRBD1 (6 bases). V lost 5 bases and J lost 0, with 23 bases in between. This CDR3 contains 18 residues. Germline values: CDR1 MNHEY, CDR2 SMNVEV (reference sequence). The CDR3 sequence: CASSTNVIRDTVSYEQYF. CDR3 coding DNA: TGTGCCAGCAGTACCAACGTAATCCGGGACACCGTCTCCTACGAGCAGTACTTC.

This CDR3 is CSVEDHEGAGTYNEQFF. CDR3 sequence (DNA): TGCAGCGTTGAAGATCATGAGGGGGCGGGCACCTACAATGAGCAGTTCTTC. The chain uses TRBV29-1 and TRBJ2-1; 7 nucleotides agree with TRBD1. The junction had 10 bases not matched to a gene; V was cut back by 0 bases and J by 2 bases. The CDR3 totals 17 residues. Germline CDR1 is SQVTM and CDR2 is ANQGSEA.

This clonotype showed up many times. The V gene is TRBV12-3 or TRBV12-4, the J gene TRBJ2-5; D is possibly TRBD2 (5 bases). Trimming removed 5 bases at V and 11 bases at J, with 15 bases between. CDR3 length equals 12 residues. CDR3 sequence: CASSPDYGEQYF. CDR3 DNA: TGTGCCAGCAGTCCCGACTACGGAGAGCAGTACTTC.

This clonotype appeared a few times. The gene calls are TRBV7-9 and TRBJ2-4, with no clear D. V was pared by 8 bases and J by 2 bases, with 13 bases between. CDR1 and CDR2 (germline): SEHNR, FQNEAQ (reference sequence). The CDR3 is 14 residues long. CDR3 coding DNA: TGTGCCAGCGGCCAGGATTTTACCAAAAACATTCAGTACTTC. As protein: CASGQDFTKNIQYF.

This clonotype was found many times. The V call is TRBV29-1, the J call TRBJ2-1; 9 nucleotides align to TRBD1. The CDR3 extends over 15 amino acids. V shed 6 bases, J shed 4 bases, and the junction held 10 bases outside the gene matches. The germline V gene has CDR1 SQVTM and CDR2 ANQGSEA. The CDR3 region is CSVDTPGQGYNEQFF. The CDR3, as DNA: TGCAGCGTCGATACCCCGGGACAGGGTTACAATGAGCAGTTCTTC.

This clonotype was observed a single time. A much bigger clone sits one base away, suggesting this may be a read error. This chain joins TRBV20-1 and TRBJ2-1, with 13 bases identical to TRBD2. CDR1 DFQATT and CDR2 SNEGSKA come from the germline V gene (reference sequence). CDR3 length equals 14 residues. After removal of 4 bases from V and 12 bases from J, the junction contained 9 bases not matched to a gene. CDR3 sequence: CSANGTSGRGVQFF. The DNA for the CDR3 is TGCAGTGCTAATGGTACTAGCGGGAGGGGGGTGCAGTTCTTC.

The rearrangement joins TRBV5-1 to TRBJ2-2, with 7 bases fitting TRBD1. V lost 4 bases, J lost 1 base, and 7 bases stayed unmatched. CDR1 is SGHRS and CDR2 is YFSETQ in the germline V gene. The CDR3 runs to 16 residues. The DNA for the CDR3 is TGCGCCAGCAGCAACCCAGACAGGGTGAACACCGGGGAGCTGTTTTTT. It encodes CASSNPDRVNTGELFF.

This clonotype was observed a few times. The chain carries TRBV6-1 and TRBJ2-4, with D hard to call. The CDR3 spans 15 residues. V shed 0 bases and J shed 8 bases, with 14 bases lying between them. CDR1 and CDR2 from the germline V gene are MNHNS and SASEGT. This CDR3 is CASSEAADPRYIQYF. The CDR3 DNA reads as TGTGCCAGCAGTGAAGCGGCAGACCCCCGTTACATTCAGTACTTC.

This clonotype has just one count. One end of the junction does not line up with germline, which may come from a read error. The chain has TRBV6-6 and TRBJ2-4, with 10 bases lining up with TRBD1. The CDR3 consists of 15 residues. Germline V gene lookup returns CDR1 MNHNY and CDR2 SVGAGI (reference sequence). The DNA for the CDR3 is TGTGCCAACAGTTGGGACAGGGGATACCAAAACATTCAGTACTTC. Its protein product is CANSWDRGYQNIQYF.

This clonotype has more than one count but fewer than ten. This chain uses TRBV11-2 with TRBJ2-3; 8 nucleotides match TRBD1. V gave up 3 bases and J gave up 5 bases; unmatched junction bases: 4. The CDR3 has 14 residues. CDR1 SGHAT and CDR2 FQNNGV come from the germline V gene. CDR3: CASSFPGGEDTQYF. The CDR3 DNA follows: TGTGCCAGCAGCTTTCCAGGGGGCGAAGATACGCAGTATTTT.

The chain has TRBV24-1 and TRBJ2-3; D unresolved. The germline V gene has CDR1 KGHDR and CDR2 SFDVKD. V was cut by 4 bases and J by 3 bases, with 16 bases left in between. CDR3 length: 16 residues. The CDR3 loop reads CATSDRELRTTDTQYF. Written as DNA, the CDR3 is TGTGCCACCAGTGACCGAGAGCTCAGAACAACAGATACGCAGTATTTT.

This chain joins TRBV12-3 or TRBV12-4 and TRBJ1-6; D is ambiguous. The CDR3 runs to 16 residues. Trimming shortened V by 6 bases and J by 6 bases, and 18 bases separated the two germline ends. This CDR3 is CASSPTGGRPNSPLHF. In DNA form, the CDR3 reads TGTGCCAGCAGCCCGACCGGAGGCAGACCTAATTCACCCCTCCACTTT.

V usage is TRBV7-2 and J usage is TRBJ2-1, with D possibly being TRBD2 (5 bases). Germline assignment: CDR1 SGHTA and CDR2 FQGNSA. V lost 9 bases to trimming and J lost 7 bases, with 13 bases between them. The CDR3 has 12 residues. For the CDR3, the DNA is TGTGCCAGTAAGGGCCCGGGGAATGAGCAGTTCTTC. It translates to CASKGPGNEQFF.

With regard to this clonotype: The junction departs from the called germline gene at one end, perhaps through a read error. The CDR3 nucleotides are TGCGGCGTTTCGACAGGGTTCTACGAGCAGTACTTC. Protein: CGVSTGFYEQYF. This rearrangement joins TRBV29-1 to TRBJ2-7; TRBD1 agrees at 7 bases. This CDR3 has 12 residues. Germline CDR1 is SQVTM and CDR2 is ANQGSEA.

The gene calls are TRBV29-1 and TRBJ2-5; D gene uncertain. This CDR3 has 11 amino acids. Trimming cost V 4 bases and J 9 bases, with 12 bases left between them. Germline-derived CDR1 and CDR2 are SQVTM and ANQGSEA. Written as DNA, the CDR3 is TGCAGCGTTGCTGTGGTTGAGGCCCAGTACTTC. It yields the protein CSVAVVEAQYF.

The CDR3 region is CASAGLAGFTDTQYF. CDR3 DNA sequence: TGTGCCAGCGCGGGACTAGCGGGATTCACAGATACGCAGTATTTT. The gene calls are TRBV2 and TRBJ2-3; 13 bases match TRBD2. There are 15 residues in the CDR3. Losses at the gene ends were 8 bases for V and 2 bases for J; bases not matched to a gene: 4. Germline V gene sequence: CDR1 SNHLY, CDR2 FYNNEI.

The chain carries TRBV5-1 and TRBJ1-2; 11 positions match TRBD1. The CDR3 sequence is 15 residues long. J gave up 5 bases and V 3 bases, and 6 bases lay outside the gene matches. CDR1 is SGHRS, CDR2 YFSETQ, per germline. CDR3 in amino acids: CASSSAGTGGYGYTF. The CDR3 DNA reads as TGCGCCAGCAGCTCGGCCGGGACAGGGGGATATGGCTACACCTTC.

The V and J genes are TRBV12-3 or TRBV12-4 and TRBJ1-2; D may be TRBD1 (5 bases). V gave up 7 bases and J gave up 5 bases, with 14 bases separating them. CDR3 length: 13 residues. CDR3 region: CASTTAGGYGYTF. The CDR3 nucleotides are TGTGCCAGCACAACAGCCGGGGGGTATGGCTACACCTTC.

This sequence joins TRBV5-1 and TRBJ2-3; a weak D match, TRBD2 (6 bases). This CDR3 spans 14 amino acids. CDR1 is SGHRS and CDR2 is YFSETQ in the germline V gene. Trimming left V 0 bases short and J 6 bases short, with 11 bases between. The DNA of the CDR3 is TGCGCCAGCAGCTTGGCTAGCGAAAGGGATACGCAGTATTTT. Residues: CASSLASERDTQYF. The complete variable domain, with remaining parts taken from reference TRBV5-1 and TRBJ2-3, reads KAGVTQTPRYLIKTRGQQVTLSCSPISGHRSVSWYQQTPGQGLQFLFEYFSETQRNKGNFPGRFSGRQFSNSRSEMNVSTLELGDSALYLCASSLASERDTQYFGPGTRLTVL.

V is TRBV5-1 and J is TRBJ2-3, with TRBD2 matching 8 bases. Unmatched junction bases numbered 5, after V lost 3 bases and J lost 2 bases. Germline CDR1 reads SGHRS; CDR2 reads YFSETQ. The CDR3 loop spans 15 amino acids. Here the CDR3 DNA reads TGCGCCAGCAGCTATTTAGCGGGATCCACAGATACGCAGTATTTT. It translates to CASSYLAGSTDTQYF.

This clonotype was counted at least ten times. The V gene is TRBV2, the J gene TRBJ1-1; D perhaps matches TRBD1 (5 bases). Germline-derived CDR1 and CDR2 are SNHLY and FYNNEI. V was cut by 4 bases and J by 8 bases, with 8 bases left in between. The CDR3 extends over 11 amino acids. CDR3 DNA: TGTGCCAGCAGTGGGGGCCAGGAAGCTTTCTTT. It translates to CASSGGQEAFF.

This clonotype was seen a few times. The V and J genes are TRBV20-1 and TRBJ2-1, with TRBD2 matching over 8 bases. Germline CDR1 is DFQATT and CDR2 is SNEGSKA (reference sequence). The CDR3 contains 15 residues. The J segment lost 4 bases and the V segment lost 3 bases, leaving 8 bases of the junction unmatched. DNA for the CDR3: TGCAGTGCTAGCCTCCGGGAGGGCCAGTACAATGAGCAGTTCTTC. It specifies CSASLREGQYNEQFF.

The gene calls are TRBV29-1 and TRBJ2-5; 10 bases fit TRBD2. The CDR3 extends over 13 amino acids. Germline lookup yields CDR1 SQVTM and CDR2 ANQGSEA. V was clipped by 3 bases and J by 4 bases; unmatched bases: 2. The CDR3, as DNA: TGCAGCGTTGAGGGACTAGCGATAGAGACCCAGTACTTC. Encoded protein: CSVEGLAIETQYF.

This sequence joins TRBV7-9 and TRBJ2-2, with D perhaps TRBD2 (6 bases). The CDR3 has 15 residues. Trimming stripped 6 bases from V and 5 bases from J, with 16 bases between. Per germline, CDR1 SEHNR and CDR2 FQNEAQ (reference sequence). The CDR3 nucleotides read TGTGCCAGCAGTCGTCTAGCGCTATTGACCGGGGAGCTGTTTTTT. This encodes CASSRLALLTGELFF.

The chain links TRBV6-2 or TRBV6-3 to TRBJ2-7; D remains unclear. Germline CDR1 reads MNHEY; CDR2 reads SVGEGT. V gave up 7 bases and J gave up 1 base, with 11 bases separating them. This CDR3 comprises 13 residues. CDR3: CASIPAGSYEQYF. In nucleotides, the CDR3 is TGTGCCAGCATCCCTGCCGGGTCCTACGAGCAGTACTTC.

The gene calls are TRBV20-1 and TRBJ2-5, with 8 bases fitting TRBD2. The end of the DNA is better explained by TRBJ2-1, so the J call may be wrong. Germline assignment: CDR1 DFQATT and CDR2 SNEGSKA (reference sequence). CDR3 size: 19 residues. The CDR3, as DNA: TGCAGTGTTCACCTGATGGCCTCCGGATTAGGAGCGGGAGACAGTGAGCAGTTCTTC. Its translation is CSVHLMASGLGAGDSEQFF.

The gene calls are TRBV7-2 and TRBJ2-7; 7 positions agree with TRBD2. Unmatched junction bases numbered 5, after V lost 0 bases and J lost 6 bases. Germline loops: CDR1 SGHTA, CDR2 FQGNSA. The CDR3 sequence is 14 residues long. CDR3 in DNA: TGTGCCAGCAGCTTAGCCTTACTAGCGACCGAGCAGTACTTC. It is translated as CASSLALLATEQYF.

CDR3 sequence reads: CSVGFFAGGDEQFF. The CDR3 region has the DNA TGCAGCGTTGGGTTTTTTGCGGGGGGGGATGAGCAGTTCTTC. This chain links TRBV29-1 with TRBJ2-1; 9 nucleotides align to TRBD2. V lost 4 bases and J lost 8; bases outside the gene matches: 9. The CDR3 extends over 14 amino acids. From germline, CDR1 is SQVTM and CDR2 ANQGSEA.

This clonotype has a count of ten or more. This rearrangement joins TRBV7-9 to TRBJ2-5; 7 nucleotides match TRBD1. The CDR3 is 17 residues long. Trimming cost V 4 bases and J 1 base; bases outside gene matches: 12. Germline values: CDR1 SEHNR, CDR2 FQNEAQ (reference sequence). CDR3 loop: CASSSGQADPRQETQYF. The CDR3 nucleotides read TGTGCCAGCAGCTCAGGACAGGCTGATCCCCGCCAAGAGACCCAGTACTTC.

The J gene is TRBJ2-5, the V gene TRBV20-1, with 7 bases identical to TRBD1. Unmatched junction bases numbered 4, after V lost 5 bases and J lost 1 base. The germline V gene has CDR1 DFQATT and CDR2 SNEGSKA (reference sequence). CDR3 size: 13 residues. CDR3 nucleotide sequence: TGCAGTGCTGGCAGGGACAGCCAAGAGACCCAGTACTTC. Protein: CSAGRDSQETQYF.

This rearrangement joins TRBV20-1 to TRBJ2-1; no clear D gene. The V gene's germline CDR1 is DFQATT and CDR2 SNEGSKA (reference sequence). The CDR3 has 13 amino acids. V dropped 1 base and J dropped 8 bases, with 12 bases sitting between them. CDR3 protein: CSARGTRFDEQFF. Written as DNA, the CDR3 is TGCAGTGCTAGAGGGACCCGGTTTGATGAGCAGTTCTTC.